This T cell receptor beta chain comes out of a study of shared clonotypes between healthy human individuals. Background on the study: Per-donor plates numbered three CD4 naive, three CD4 memory, two CD8 naive and one CD8 memory.

Germline V gives CDR1 SGHRS, CDR2 YFSETQ. The V gene lost 3 bases and the J gene lost 5 bases, with 15 bases spanning the gap. CDR3 size: 14 residues. In the study's own analysis: For the immunoSEQ data, sequences were junction-only without quality scores, so filtering differed. Some clones are missing from TCRdb's copy, which holds only in-frame ones; the method was immunoSEQ multiplex PCR. That table supplies the V and J calls and clone size; D and trimming were determined from the DNA. This sample yields approximately 1.5 million clones, of which approximately 98.5% are seen a single time; over 0.3% belongs to the top ten.

This rearrangement joins TRBV5-1 to TRBJ2-7; TRBD2 is a possible D gene (5 bases). The material sequenced was naive CD4+ T cells sorted from blood. Subset given: CD45RA+ positively selected. This TCR derives from a young man in good health. CDR3 sequence reads: CASSSGGVRDEQYF. Written as DNA, the CDR3 is TGCGCCAGCAGCTCGGGTGGGGTGCGGGACGAGCAGTACTTC.